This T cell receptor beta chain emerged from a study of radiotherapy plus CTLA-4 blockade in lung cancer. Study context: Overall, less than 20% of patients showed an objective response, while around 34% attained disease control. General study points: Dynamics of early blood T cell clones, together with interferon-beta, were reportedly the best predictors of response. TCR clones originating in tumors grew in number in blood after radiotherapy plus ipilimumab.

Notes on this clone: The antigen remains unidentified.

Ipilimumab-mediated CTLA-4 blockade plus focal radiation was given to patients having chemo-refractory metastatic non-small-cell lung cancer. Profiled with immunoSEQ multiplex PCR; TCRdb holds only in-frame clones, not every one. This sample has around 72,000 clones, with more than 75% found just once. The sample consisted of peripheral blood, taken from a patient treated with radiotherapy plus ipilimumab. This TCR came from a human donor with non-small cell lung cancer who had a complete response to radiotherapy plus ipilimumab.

The CDR3 DNA reads as TGTGCCAGCAGCTCCAAAGTAACGTTCACTAGCTCCAAGCAGTACTTC. Translating it yields CASSSKVTFTSSKQYF. The chain uses TRBV7-8 and TRBJ2-7; D may be TRBD2 (6 bases). The CDR3 loop spans 16 amino acids. V lost 4 bases and J 8 bases, leaving 24 bases between the germline ends. CDR1 and CDR2 from the germline V gene are SGHVS and FQNEAQ.